Each of the 8 T cell receptor beta chains below was sequenced from the same sample in a study of blood T cell repertoires in COVID-19. Profiling relied on immunoSEQ multiplex PCR, and the TCRdb table lists in-frame clones only, not all of them. The sample yields fewer than 85,000 clones, roughly 90% seen once. Sequencing input: peripheral blood. All receptors derive from a human donor in a cohort sampled during active COVID-19.

The chain recombines TRBV19 with TRBJ2-7, with D possibly TRBD2 on 6 matching bases. Trimming removed 5 bases at V and 4 bases at J, with 12 bases between. This CDR3 has 13 amino acids. Germline V CDR1 and CDR2: LNHDA, SQIVND (reference sequence). The CDR3 DNA reads as TGTGCCAGTAGTCCCTACGGGACTTACGAGCAGTACTTC. It specifies CASSPYGTYEQYF.

This clone showed up just once. This chain links TRBV9 with TRBJ2-2, with unresolved D. This CDR3 is 14 amino acids long. Between the trimmed V and J ends, which lost 0 bases and 6 bases, there was a span of 9 bases. Germline CDR1 reads SGDLS; CDR2 reads YYNGEE. CDR3 residues: CASSVGPRAGELFF. The CDR3 coding sequence is TGTGCCAGCAGCGTAGGACCCCGGGCCGGGGAGCTGTTTTTT.

This clone was detected a few times. The V gene is TRBV7-6, the J gene TRBJ2-1; possible D gene TRBD1, 6 bases. Germline CDR1 SGHVS, CDR2 FNYEAQ. The length of the CDR3 is 15 residues. V lost 1 base and J 4 bases, leaving 11 bases between the germline ends. CDR3 in amino acids: CASSLGRQGYNEQFF. For the CDR3, the DNA is TGTGCCAGCAGCTTAGGTCGGCAGGGGTACAATGAGCAGTTCTTC.

The chain carries TRBV12-3 or TRBV12-4 and TRBJ2-7; D perhaps matches TRBD1 (5 bases). Trimming removed 2 bases at V and 2 bases at J, with 7 bases between. The CDR3 sequence is 13 residues long. The CDR3 spells CASSLRGPYEQYF. Here the CDR3 DNA reads TGTGCCAGCAGTTTAAGGGGCCCCTACGAGCAGTACTTC.

The rearrangement joins TRBV18 to TRBJ1-3; maybe TRBD1 (6 bases). This CDR3 is built from 16 residues. V was shortened by 3 bases and J by 4 bases, with 16 bases between the two germline ends. The V gene's germline CDR1 is KGHSH and CDR2 LQKENI. The CDR3 loop is CASSPQTGYSGNTIYF. The CDR3 region has the DNA TGTGCCAGCTCACCCCAGACAGGCTATTCAGGAAACACCATATATTTT.

The chain links TRBV7-9 to TRBJ2-1; maybe TRBD1 (6 bases). CDR1 and CDR2 (germline): SEHNR, FQNEAQ (reference sequence). The CDR3 has 14 amino acids. V was clipped by 1 base and J by 6 bases, with 10 bases between them. CDR3 amino acids: CASSLGAGANEQFF. The CDR3 DNA reads as TGTGCCAGCAGCTTAGGGGCAGGGGCCAATGAGCAGTTCTTC.

This chain links TRBV28 with TRBJ1-5; D is perhaps TRBD1 (6 bases). This CDR3 contains 18 residues. From germline, CDR1 is MDHEN and CDR2 SYDVKM. Trimming stripped 8 bases from V and 0 bases from J, with 23 bases between. The CDR3 bases are TGTGCCAGCCCCCAGGGGTTCAGGCACGTTTATAGCAATCAGCCCCAGCATTTT. Translated, it gives CASPQGFRHVYSNQPQHF.

The chain carries TRBV3-1 (or the pseudogene TRBV3-2) and TRBJ1-5; D is unresolved. The CDR3 totals 15 residues. Trimming removed 0 bases from V and 0 bases from J, with 6 bases in between. Germline-derived CDR1 and CDR2 are LGHDT and YNNKEL (reference sequence). DNA for the CDR3: TGTGCCAGCAGCCAAGACACTTCTAGCAATCAGCCCCAGCATTTT. This codes for CASSQDTSSNQPQHF.